This T cell receptor beta chain was recorded in a study of T cell responses to AZD1222 COVID-19 vaccine listed by TCRdb under 2021. With regard to the full study: AZD1222 recipients with second doses at about 4 weeks or about 12 weeks were pooled, because spike-specific TCR depth and breadth did not differ between schedules. A total of more than 230 trial participants underwent TCR sequencing, of whom around 200 received two doses of AZD1222 and some 25 received two doses of the MenACWY control vaccine. Trial participants were enrolled into age subgroups of 18-55, 56-69 and 70-plus years, which contained around 150, 29 and 61 TCR-sequenced participants, respectively. Broader findings and caveats from the paper: Conclusions about previously exposed vaccinees are limited, since just 6 or 7 AZD1222 recipients were seropositive for SARS-CoV-2 at baseline. A significant rise in spike-specific TCR breadth and depth was observed after two AZD1222 doses relative to day 0 and relative to MenACWY recipients. In the small 56-69-year group, the increase in depth fell short of significance, most likely because of low power. Participants were mostly white British and included more females than males, and it was suggested by the authors that clonal diversity may have been underestimated. Because no day 14 peak-response samples were available, repertoires were characterized only after the peak T cell response. Reportedly, almost half of the unique spike-specific TCRs recognized epitopes lying outside the regions that are mutated in the B.1.351 and B.1.1.7 variants. Vaccine-associated CD4 TCRs spanned the whole spike protein, with dominant responses in regions 160-218 and 743-854.

This specimen's time point label, interpreted: baseline before first vaccination. Vaccinee samples came from UK trials COV001 and COV002, including a single-blind randomized controlled phase 2/3 trial of AZD1222 (ChAdOx1 nCoV-19) in healthy adults. For TCRbeta chain sequencing, PBMC samples from trial participants were taken at day 0 and at day 28 after the second dose. The CDR3 regions of human TCRbeta chains were subjected to immunosequencing. Per the original workflow: TCRs in the repertoires were matched against a reference library of SARS-CoV-2-specific TCRs that had been generated with the MIRA antigen-specificity platform. Breadth was defined as the fraction of unique TCRs that were SARS-CoV-2-associated. Depth was defined as the fraction of total T cells that were SARS-CoV-2-associated. Using the MIRA data, every spike-specific TCR was mapped to the spike region that the TCR reacted to and assigned to either a CD4 or a CD8 class. Log10-transformed breadth and depth values were compared by one-way ANOVA with Sidak's multiple comparisons tests. TCRdb limited this immuneACCESS table to in-frame rearrangements with V and J called. A share of clones is missing; checked studies link under half to unresolved V genes, and the rest is unexplained. D and trimming were read from the DNA, whereas the V and J calls and clone size are those reported in that table. The sample includes under 150,000 clones, with around 93% observed a single time. The ten largest account for 1.5% to 2% of the sample.

Turning to this clone: The clone's antigen remains unknown. Base qualities are not recorded, but no much larger clone differs from it by a single base.

V is cut by 4 bases and J by 1 base, and the space between the germline ends is 10 bases. The CDR3 covers 14 residues, taking in both the cysteine and the phenylalanine. The sequence is cut down to CDR3 DNA, 42 bases in frame from base 1. CDR1 and CDR2, looked up from the germline V gene (reference sequence), are MNHNY and SVGAGI. The rearrangement joined TRBV6-6 to TRBJ1-2; the D gene remains uncertain. Sequenced material: peripheral blood, taken on day 0 of AZD1222 vaccination. The sequence derives from an adult in good health. The nucleotide sequence reads TGTGCCAGCAGTTCCGAGACGGTTAACTATGGCTACACCTTC. The encoded protein is CASSSETVNYGYTF.